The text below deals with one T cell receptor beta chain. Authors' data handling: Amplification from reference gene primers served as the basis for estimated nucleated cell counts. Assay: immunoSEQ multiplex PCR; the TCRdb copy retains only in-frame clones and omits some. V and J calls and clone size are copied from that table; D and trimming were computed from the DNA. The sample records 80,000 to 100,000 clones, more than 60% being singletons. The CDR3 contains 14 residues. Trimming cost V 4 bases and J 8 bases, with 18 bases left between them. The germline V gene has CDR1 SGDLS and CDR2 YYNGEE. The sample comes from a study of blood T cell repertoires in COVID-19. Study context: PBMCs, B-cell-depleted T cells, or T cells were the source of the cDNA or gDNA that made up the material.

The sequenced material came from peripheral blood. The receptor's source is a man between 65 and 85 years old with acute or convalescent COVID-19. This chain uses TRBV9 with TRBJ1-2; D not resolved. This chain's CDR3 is CASSQSGSSGGYTF. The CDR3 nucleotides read TGTGCCAGCAGCCAATCGGGTAGTAGCGGCGGCTACACCTTC.